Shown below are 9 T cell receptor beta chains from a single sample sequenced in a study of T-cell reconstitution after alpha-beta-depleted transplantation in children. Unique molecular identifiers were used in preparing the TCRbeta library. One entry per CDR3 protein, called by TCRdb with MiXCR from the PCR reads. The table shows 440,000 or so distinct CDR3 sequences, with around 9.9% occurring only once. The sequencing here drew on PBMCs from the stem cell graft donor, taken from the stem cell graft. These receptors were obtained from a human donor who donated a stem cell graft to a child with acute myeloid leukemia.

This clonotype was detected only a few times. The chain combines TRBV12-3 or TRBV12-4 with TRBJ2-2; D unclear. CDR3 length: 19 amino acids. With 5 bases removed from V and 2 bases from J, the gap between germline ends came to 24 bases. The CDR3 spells CASSRYISPVGRNTGELFF. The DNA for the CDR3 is TGTGCCAGCAGTCGGTATATCTCCCCAGTCGGACGTAACACCGGGGAGCTGTTTTTT.

The CDR3 here is CASSFLGNTIYF. CDR3 DNA: TGTGCCAGCAGCTTCCTCGGAAACACCATATATTTT. The chain is built from TRBV11-2 and TRBJ1-3; D unclear. Trimming left V 3 bases short and J 4 bases short, with 4 bases between. This CDR3 comprises 12 residues. The germline gives CDR1 SGHAT, CDR2 FQNNGV.

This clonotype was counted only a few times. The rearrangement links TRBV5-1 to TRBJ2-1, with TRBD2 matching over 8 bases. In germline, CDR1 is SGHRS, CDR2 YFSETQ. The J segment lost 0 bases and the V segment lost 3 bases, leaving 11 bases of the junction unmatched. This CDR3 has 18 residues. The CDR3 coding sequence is TGCGCCAGCAGCTACCGGACTAGCCAGCGGGCCTCCTACAATGAGCAGTTCTTC. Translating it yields CASSYRTSQRASYNEQFF.

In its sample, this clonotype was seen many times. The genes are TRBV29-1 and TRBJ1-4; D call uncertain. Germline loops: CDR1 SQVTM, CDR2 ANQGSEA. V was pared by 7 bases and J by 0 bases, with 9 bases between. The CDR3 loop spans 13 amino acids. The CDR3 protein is CSAFTATNEKLFF. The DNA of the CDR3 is TGCAGCGCCTTCACGGCAACTAATGAAAAACTGTTTTTT.

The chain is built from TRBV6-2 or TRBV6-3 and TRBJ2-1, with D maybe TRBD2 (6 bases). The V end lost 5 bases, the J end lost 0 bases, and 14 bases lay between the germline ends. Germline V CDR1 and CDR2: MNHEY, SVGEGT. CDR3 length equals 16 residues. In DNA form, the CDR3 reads TGTGCCAGCAGTCGCCGAAGCGGGTTCTCCTACAATGAGCAGTTCTTC. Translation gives CASSRRSGFSYNEQFF.

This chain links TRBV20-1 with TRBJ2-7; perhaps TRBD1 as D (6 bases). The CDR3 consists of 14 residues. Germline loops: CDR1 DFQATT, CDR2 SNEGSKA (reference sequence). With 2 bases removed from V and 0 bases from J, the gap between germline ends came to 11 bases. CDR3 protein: CSARPRGSSYEQYF. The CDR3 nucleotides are TGCAGTGCTAGACCCAGGGGCAGCTCCTACGAGCAGTACTTC.

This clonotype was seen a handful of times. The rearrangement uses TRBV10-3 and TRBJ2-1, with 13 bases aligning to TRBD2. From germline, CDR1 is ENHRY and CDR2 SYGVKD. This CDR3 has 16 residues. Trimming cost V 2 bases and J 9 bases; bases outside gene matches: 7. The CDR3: CAISEGLAGVLPEQFF. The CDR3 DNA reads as TGTGCCATCAGTGAGGGACTAGCGGGAGTTTTACCTGAGCAGTTCTTC.

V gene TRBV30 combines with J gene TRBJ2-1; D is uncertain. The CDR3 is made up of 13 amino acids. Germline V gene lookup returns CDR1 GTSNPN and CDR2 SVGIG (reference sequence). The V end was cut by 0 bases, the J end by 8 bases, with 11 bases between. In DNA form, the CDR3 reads TGTGCCTGGAGTGTACCGCCCGGGCATGAGCAGTTCTTC. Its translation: CAWSVPPGHEQFF.

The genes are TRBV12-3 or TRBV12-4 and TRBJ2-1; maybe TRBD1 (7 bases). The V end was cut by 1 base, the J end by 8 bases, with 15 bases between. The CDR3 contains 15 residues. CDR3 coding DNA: TGTGCCAGCAGTTTAGTGCAGGGGGGAGGCGATGAGCAGTTCTTC. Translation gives CASSLVQGGGDEQFF.